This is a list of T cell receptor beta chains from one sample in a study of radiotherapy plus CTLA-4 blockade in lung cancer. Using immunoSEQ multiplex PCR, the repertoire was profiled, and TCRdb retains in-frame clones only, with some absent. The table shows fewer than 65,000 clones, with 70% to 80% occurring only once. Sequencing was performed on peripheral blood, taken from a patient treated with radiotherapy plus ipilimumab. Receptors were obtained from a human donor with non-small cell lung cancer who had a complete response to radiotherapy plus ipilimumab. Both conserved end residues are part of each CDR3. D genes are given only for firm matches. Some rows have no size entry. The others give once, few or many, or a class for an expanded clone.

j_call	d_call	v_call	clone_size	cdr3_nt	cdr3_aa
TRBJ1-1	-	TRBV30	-	TGTGCCTGGAGTGTAAAGGACAGATACACTGAAGCTTTCTTT	CAWSVKDRYTEAFF
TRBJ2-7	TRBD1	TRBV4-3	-	TGCGCCAGCAGCCAAGACTCACCGGGACAGGGTTACGAGCAGTACTTC	CASSQDSPGQGYEQYF
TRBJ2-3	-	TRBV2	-	TGTGCCAGCAGTCCGTATGCAGATACGCAGTATTTT	CASSPYADTQYF
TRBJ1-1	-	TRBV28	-	TGTGCCAGCAGTTTTTGGAGCAAGAACACTGAAGCTTTCTTT	CASSFWSKNTEAFF
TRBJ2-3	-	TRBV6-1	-	TGTGCCAGCAGTGAAAGCCGGGGAATCGGGGATACGCAGTATTTT	CASSESRGIGDTQYF
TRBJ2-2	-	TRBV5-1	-	TGCGCCAGCAGCTTGGACAGTTCCGGCGGGGAGCTGTTTTTT	CASSLDSSGGELFF
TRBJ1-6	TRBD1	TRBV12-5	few	TGTGCTAGTGGTTTGGGACAGGGGAATTCACCCCTCCACTTT	CASGLGQGNSPLHF
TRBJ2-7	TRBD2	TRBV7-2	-	TGTGCCAGCAGCTTAACCGCGGGGGGGCGTTTCTACGAGCAGTACTTC	CASSLTAGGRFYEQYF
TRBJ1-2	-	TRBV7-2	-	TGTGCCAGCAGCTTCGGAGAGACTAGATATGGCTACACCTTC	CASSFGETRYGYTF
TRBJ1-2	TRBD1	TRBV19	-	TGTGCCAGCCACGACAGGGGTTATGGCTACACCTTC	CASHDRGYGYTF
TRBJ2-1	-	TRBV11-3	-	TGTGCCAGCAGCTTAGGGACGGACTGGTCGTTCTTC	CASSLGTDWSFF
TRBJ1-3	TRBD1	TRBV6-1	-	TGTGCCAGCAGTGAAAAACAGGGGGCGCGTGGAAACACCATATATTTT	CASSEKQGARGNTIYF
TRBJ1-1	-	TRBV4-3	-	TGCGCCAGCAGCCAAGTATTTAAGTTCTTCAGGGCCGGCACTGAAGCTTTCTTT	CASSQVFKFFRAGTEAFF
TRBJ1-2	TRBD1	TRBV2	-	TGTGCCACCGGCAAGGGGACAGGGGCTGGCTACACCTTC	CATGKGTGAGYTF
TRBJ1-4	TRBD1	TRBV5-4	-	TGTGCCAGCAGCTTGAAGAGACAGGGGGATGAAAAACTGTTTTTT	CASSLKRQGDEKLFF
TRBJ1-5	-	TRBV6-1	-	TGTGCCAGCGCCTGGGGGGATAGCAATCAGCCCCAGCATTTT	CASAWGDSNQPQHF
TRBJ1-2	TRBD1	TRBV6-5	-	TGTGCCAGCAGTTACTCAGGCAGGGGGACCTATGGCTACACCTTC	CASSYSGRGTYGYTF
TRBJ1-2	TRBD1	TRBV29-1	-	TGCAGCGTTGGACAGGGGGGGGACTATGGCTACACCTTC	CSVGQGGDYGYTF
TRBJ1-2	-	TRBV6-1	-	TGTGCCAGCAGTGAAGCGCGGTCCTATGGCTACACCTTC	CASSEARSYGYTF
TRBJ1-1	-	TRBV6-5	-	TGTGCCAGCAGTCGGGGATCGGAAGCTTTCTTT	CASSRGSEAFF
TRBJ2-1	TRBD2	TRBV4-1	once	TGCGCCAGCAGCCAAGGGCTAGCGGGAGGCATCTTCTACAATGAGCAGTTCTTC	CASSQGLAGGIFYNEQFF
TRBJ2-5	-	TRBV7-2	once	TGTGCCAGCAGCATTAGCCCCCTCAAGCAGTACTTC	CASSISPLKQYF
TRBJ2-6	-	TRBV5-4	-	TGTGCCAGCAGAAAAAGAATGGGCAGGGGTTCTGGGGCCAACGTCCTGACTTTC	CASRKRMGRGSGANVLTF
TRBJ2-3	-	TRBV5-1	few	TGCGCCAGCAGCTTGGCGGGGAGGAGCACAGATACGCAGTATTTT	CASSLAGRSTDTQYF
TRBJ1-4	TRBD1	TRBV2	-	TGTGCCAGCAGGGGGACAGCAACTAATGAAAAACTGTTTTTT	CASRGTATNEKLFF
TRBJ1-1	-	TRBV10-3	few	TGTGCCATCAGCGCTTACTACACTGAAGCTTTCTTT	CAISAYYTEAFF
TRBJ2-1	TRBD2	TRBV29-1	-	TGCAGCGTCGGACTAGCGGGGGGGTGGAATGAGCAGTTCTTC	CSVGLAGGWNEQFF
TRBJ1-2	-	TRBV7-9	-	TGTGCCAGCAGCTCCCGAGGAGGGGCAGTCTACACCTTC	CASSSRGGAVYTF
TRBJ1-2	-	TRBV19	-	TGTGCCAGTAGTATGGGGACACTAAACTATGGCTACACCTTC	CASSMGTLNYGYTF
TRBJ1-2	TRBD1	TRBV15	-	TGTGCCACCAGCCCGGACAGGGGGCCCGGAGGCTACACCTTC	CATSPDRGPGGYTF
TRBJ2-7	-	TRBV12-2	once	TGTGCAAGTCGCTTAGAGGCAGGGGACTACGAGCAGTACTTC	CASRLEAGDYEQYF
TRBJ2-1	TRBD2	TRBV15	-	TGTGCCACCAGCAGTACTAGCGGGCGTTACAATGAGCAGTTCTTC	CATSSTSGRYNEQFF
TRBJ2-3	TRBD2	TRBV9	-	TGTGCCAGCAGCATCGGACTAGCGGGGATCGCAGATACGCAGTATTTT	CASSIGLAGIADTQYF
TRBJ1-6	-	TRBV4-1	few	TGCGCCAGCAGCCAGCCTACTTACCGGGGTCGTAATTCACCCCTCCACTTT	CASSQPTYRGRNSPLHF
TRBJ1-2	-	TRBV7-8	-	TGTGCCAGCAGCTTAGGGAGAGGCTATTTCTATGGCTACACCTTC	CASSLGRGYFYGYTF
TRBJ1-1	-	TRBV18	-	TGTGCCAGCTCACCTCAGTCTTTAGGGGGAGAGAACACTGAAGCTTTCTTT	CASSPQSLGGENTEAFF
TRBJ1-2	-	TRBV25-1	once	TGTGCCAGCAGTGGCACAACAGGGCTAGATGGCTACACCTTC	CASSGTTGLDGYTF
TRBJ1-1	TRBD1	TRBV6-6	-	TGTGCCAGCAGTTACGACAGGGAGGTGGAAGCTTTCTTT	CASSYDREVEAFF
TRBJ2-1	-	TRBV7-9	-	TGTGCCAGCAGCAACCTTGGGAGCGGTACCTCCTACAATGAGCAGTTCTTC	CASSNLGSGTSYNEQFF